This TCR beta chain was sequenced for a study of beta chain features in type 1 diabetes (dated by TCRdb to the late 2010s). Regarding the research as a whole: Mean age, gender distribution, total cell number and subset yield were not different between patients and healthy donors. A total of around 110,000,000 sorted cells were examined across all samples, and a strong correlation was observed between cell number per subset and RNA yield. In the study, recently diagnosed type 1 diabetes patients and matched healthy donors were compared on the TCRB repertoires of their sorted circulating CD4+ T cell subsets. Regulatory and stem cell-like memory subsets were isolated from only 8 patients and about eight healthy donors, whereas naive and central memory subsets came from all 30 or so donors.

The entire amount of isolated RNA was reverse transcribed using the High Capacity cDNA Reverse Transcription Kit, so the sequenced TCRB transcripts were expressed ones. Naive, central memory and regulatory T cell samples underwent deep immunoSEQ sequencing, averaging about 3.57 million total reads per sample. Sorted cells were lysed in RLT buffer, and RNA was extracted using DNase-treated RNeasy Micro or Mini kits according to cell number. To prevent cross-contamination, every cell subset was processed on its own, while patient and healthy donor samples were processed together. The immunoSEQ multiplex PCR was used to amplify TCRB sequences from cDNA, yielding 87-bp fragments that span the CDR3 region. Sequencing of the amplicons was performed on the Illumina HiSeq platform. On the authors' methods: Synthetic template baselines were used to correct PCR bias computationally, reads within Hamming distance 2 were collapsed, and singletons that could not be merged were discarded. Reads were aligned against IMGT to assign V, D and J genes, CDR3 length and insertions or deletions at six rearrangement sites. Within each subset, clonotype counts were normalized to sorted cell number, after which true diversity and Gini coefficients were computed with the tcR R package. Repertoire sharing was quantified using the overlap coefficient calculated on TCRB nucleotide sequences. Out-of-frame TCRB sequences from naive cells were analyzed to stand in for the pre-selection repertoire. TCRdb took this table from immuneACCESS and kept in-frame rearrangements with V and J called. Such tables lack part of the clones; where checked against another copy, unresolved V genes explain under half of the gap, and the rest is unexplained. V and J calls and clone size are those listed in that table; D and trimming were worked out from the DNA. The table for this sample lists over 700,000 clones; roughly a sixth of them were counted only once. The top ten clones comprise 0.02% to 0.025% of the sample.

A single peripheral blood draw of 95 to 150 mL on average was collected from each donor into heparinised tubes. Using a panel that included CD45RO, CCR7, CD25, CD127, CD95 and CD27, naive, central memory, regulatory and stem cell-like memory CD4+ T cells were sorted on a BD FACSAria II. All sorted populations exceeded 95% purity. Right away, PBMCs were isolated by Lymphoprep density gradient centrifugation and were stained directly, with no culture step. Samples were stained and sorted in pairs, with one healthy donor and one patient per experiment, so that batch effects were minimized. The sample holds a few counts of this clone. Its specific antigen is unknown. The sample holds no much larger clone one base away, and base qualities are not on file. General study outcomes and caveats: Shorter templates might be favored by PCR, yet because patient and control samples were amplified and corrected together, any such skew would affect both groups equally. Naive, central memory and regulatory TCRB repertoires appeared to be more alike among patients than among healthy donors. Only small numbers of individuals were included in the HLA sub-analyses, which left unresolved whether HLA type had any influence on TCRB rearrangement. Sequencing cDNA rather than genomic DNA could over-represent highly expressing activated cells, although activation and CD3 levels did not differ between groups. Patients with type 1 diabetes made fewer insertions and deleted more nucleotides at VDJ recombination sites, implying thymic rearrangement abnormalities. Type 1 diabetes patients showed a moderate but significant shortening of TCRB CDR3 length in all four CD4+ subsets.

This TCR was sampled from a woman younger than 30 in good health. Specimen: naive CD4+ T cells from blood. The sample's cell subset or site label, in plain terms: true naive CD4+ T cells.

The nucleotide sequence reads as follows: TGCGCCAGCAGCTCGTACGAGCAGTACTTC. Its protein reads: CASSSYEQYF. The sequence is built from TRBV5-1 and TRBJ2-7; the D gene assignment is ambiguous. The junction carries 2 bases between V and J, which are trimmed by 3 bases and 4 bases respectively. The CDR3 runs 10 amino acids, cysteine and phenylalanine included. CDR3 DNA is the only sequence kept; it has 30 bases, read in frame from the first base. From a lookup of the germline V gene, CDR1 and CDR2 are SGHRS and YFSETQ.